The rows below give T cell receptor beta chains drawn from one sample of a study of blood T cell repertoires in COVID-19. TCRdb's copy holds only in-frame clones and misses some; the assay was immunoSEQ multiplex PCR. The table has 270,000 or so clones, 85% to 90% seen once; the top ten hold 4.1%. The sample was PBMCs or T cells enriched from blood (not recorded which). The receptors stem from a woman aged 25-40 years with acute COVID-19. Both conserved end residues are part of each CDR3. D genes are given only for firm matches.

TRBD2 TRBJ2-5 TRBV5-1 TGCGCCAGCAGCTTGGGGACTAGCGGGAGTGAGACCCAGTACTTC CASSLGTSGSETQYF
TRBD1 TRBJ1-1 TRBV5-1 TGCGCCAGTGGGGCCGGGACAGGGGGCGCCGACACTGAAGCTTTCTTT CASGAGTGGADTEAFF
TRBD2 TRBJ2-5 TRBV25-1 TGTGCCAGCAGTGTTCTTGCGGGAGAAGAGACCCAGTACTTC CASSVLAGEETQYF
- TRBJ1-1 TRBV5-1 TGCGCCAGCAGCTTGTCACAGATGAACACTGAAGCTTTCTTT CASSLSQMNTEAFF
TRBD1 TRBJ1-3 TRBV30 TGTGCCTGGAGTGCAGGGACAGCCTCTGGAAACACCATATATTTT CAWSAGTASGNTIYF
TRBD2 TRBJ2-1 TRBV6-5 TGTGCCAGCAGTTCCGCGGGGGTTGGCAATGAGCAGTTCTTC CASSSAGVGNEQFF
- TRBJ2-1 TRBV9 TGTGCCAGCAGCGTAGAGGTTTTCGATCCCGGAGCCCAGAATGAGCAGTTCTTC CASSVEVFDPGAQNEQFF
- TRBJ2-7 TRBV27 TGTGCCAGCAGCTTTGCTTCAACAGGGTTCTACGAGCAGTACTTC CASSFASTGFYEQYF
TRBD1 TRBJ1-6 TRBV6-4 TGTGCCAGCAGAGGGGGCGAGGATTCACCCCTCCACTTT CASRGGEDSPLHF
TRBD1 TRBJ2-7 TRBV7-2 TGTGCCAGCAGGAACAGGGGTTCAGGCTACGAGCAGTACTTC CASRNRGSGYEQYF
TRBD1 TRBJ2-1 TRBV7-2 TGTGCCAGCAGCCGGGGACAGGGCCTAAATGAGCAGTTCTTC CASSRGQGLNEQFF
- TRBJ2-1 TRBV19 TGTGCCAGTAGCCCAGTTGGAGGGGTGGGAAGCTCCTACAATGAGCAGTTCTTC CASSPVGGVGSSYNEQFF
TRBD2 TRBJ2-3 TRBV7-2 TGTGCCAGCAGCTTAACTAGCGGGATCACAGATACGCAGTATTTT CASSLTSGITDTQYF
- TRBJ2-7 TRBV7-6 TGTGCCAGCAGTTCCCGGGACACGTGGGAGCAGTACTTC CASSSRDTWEQYF
- TRBJ1-3 TRBV4-1 TGCGCCAGCAGCCAAGACAGAGGGAGTGGAAACACCATATATTTT CASSQDRGSGNTIYF
- TRBJ2-2 TRBV7-8 TGTGCCAGCAGCCTGAACCGCGGGTACGGCGGGGAGCTGTTTTTT CASSLNRGYGGELFF